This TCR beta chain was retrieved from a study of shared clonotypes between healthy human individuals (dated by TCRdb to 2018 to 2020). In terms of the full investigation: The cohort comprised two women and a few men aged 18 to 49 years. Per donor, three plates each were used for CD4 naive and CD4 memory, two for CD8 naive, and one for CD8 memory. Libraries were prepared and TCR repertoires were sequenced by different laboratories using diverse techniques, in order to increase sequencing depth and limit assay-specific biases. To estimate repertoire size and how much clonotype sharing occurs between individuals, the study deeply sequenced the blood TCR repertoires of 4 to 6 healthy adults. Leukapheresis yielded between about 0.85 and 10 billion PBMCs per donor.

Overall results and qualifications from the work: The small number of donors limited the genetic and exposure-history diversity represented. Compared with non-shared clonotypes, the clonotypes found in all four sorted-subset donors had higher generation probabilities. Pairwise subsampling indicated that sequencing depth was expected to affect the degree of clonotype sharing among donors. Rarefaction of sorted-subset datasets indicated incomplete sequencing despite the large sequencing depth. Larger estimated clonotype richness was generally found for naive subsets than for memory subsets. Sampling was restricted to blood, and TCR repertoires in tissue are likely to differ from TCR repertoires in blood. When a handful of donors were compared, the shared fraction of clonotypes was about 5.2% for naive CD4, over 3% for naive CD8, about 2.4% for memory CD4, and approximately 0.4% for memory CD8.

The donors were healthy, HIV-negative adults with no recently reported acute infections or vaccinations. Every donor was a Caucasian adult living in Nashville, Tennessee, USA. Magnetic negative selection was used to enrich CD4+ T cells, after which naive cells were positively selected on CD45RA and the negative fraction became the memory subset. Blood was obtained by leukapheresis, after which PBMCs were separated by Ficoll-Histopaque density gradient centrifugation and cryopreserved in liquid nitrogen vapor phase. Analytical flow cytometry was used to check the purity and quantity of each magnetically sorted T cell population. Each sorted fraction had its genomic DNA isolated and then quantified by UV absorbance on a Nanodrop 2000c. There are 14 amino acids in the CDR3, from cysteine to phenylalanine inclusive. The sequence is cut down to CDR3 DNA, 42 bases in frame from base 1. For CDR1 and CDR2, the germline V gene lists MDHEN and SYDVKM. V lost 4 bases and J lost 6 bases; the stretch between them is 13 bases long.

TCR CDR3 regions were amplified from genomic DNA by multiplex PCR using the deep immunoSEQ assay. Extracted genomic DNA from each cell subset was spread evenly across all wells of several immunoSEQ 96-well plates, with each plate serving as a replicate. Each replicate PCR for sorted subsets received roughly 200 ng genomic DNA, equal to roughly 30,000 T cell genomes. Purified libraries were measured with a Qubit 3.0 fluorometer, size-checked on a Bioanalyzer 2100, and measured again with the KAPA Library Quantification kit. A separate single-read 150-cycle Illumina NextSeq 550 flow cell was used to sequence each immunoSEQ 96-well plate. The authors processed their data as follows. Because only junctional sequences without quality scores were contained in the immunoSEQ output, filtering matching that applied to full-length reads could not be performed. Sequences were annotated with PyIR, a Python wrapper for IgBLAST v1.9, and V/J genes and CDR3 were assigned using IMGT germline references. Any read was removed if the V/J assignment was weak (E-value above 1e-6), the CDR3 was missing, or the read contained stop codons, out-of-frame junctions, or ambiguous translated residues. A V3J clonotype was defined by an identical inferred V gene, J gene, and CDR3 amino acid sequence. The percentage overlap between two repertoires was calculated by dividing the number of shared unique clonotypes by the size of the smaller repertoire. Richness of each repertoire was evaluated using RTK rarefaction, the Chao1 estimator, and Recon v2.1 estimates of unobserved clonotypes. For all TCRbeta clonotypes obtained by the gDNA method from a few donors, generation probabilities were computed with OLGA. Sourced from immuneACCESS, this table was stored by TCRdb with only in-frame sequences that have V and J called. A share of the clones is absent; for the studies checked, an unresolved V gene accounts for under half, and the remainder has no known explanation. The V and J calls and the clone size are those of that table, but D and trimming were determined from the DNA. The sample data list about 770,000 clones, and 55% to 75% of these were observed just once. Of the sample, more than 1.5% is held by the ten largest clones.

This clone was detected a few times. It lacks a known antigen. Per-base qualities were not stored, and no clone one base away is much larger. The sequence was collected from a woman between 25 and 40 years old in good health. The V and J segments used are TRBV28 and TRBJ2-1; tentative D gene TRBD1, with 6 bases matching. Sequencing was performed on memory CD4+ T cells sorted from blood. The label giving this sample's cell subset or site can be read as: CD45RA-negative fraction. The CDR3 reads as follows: CASSSGTSANEQFF. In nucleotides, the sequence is TGTGCCAGCAGTTCCGGGACATCGGCCAATGAGCAGTTCTTC. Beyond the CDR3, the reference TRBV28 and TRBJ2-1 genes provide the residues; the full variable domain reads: DVKVTQSSRYLVKRTGEKVFLECVQDMDHENMFWYRQDPGLGLRLIYFSYDVKMKEKGDIPEGYSVSREKKERFSLILESASTNQTSMYLCASSSGTSANEQFFGPGTRLTVL.